Shown below are 14 T cell receptor beta chains from a single sample sequenced in a study of control samples from healthy donors and cancer patients. Clones were sequenced by immunoSEQ multiplex PCR, and TCRdb holds only the in-frame ones, with some missing. The sample holds over 110,000 clones, over 85% seen once. Material: blood. These receptors were taken from a man younger than 40 in good health.

The chain employs TRBV7-9 and TRBJ2-2; no clear D gene. Germline values: CDR1 SEHNR, CDR2 FQNEAQ (reference sequence). CDR3 length: 11 residues. The ends were cut back, 7 bases at V and 3 bases at J, with 3 bases in the middle. CDR3 DNA sequence: TGTGCCAGCACCCACACCGGGGAGCTGTTTTTT. Residues: CASTHTGELFF.

The rearrangement joins TRBV30 to TRBJ2-7; D possibly corresponds to TRBD2 (7 bases). The CDR3 length is 14 residues. CDR1 GTSNPN and CDR2 SVGIG come from the germline V gene (reference sequence). V was trimmed by 2 bases and J by 5 bases, leaving 16 bases between them. The DNA of the CDR3 is TGTGCCTGGAGTTCAGGGAGGGGGGGCAACGAGCAGTACTTC. Translation: CAWSSGRGGNEQYF.

The table lists this clone with a count of one. The chain has TRBV11-2 and TRBJ2-5; TRBD1 or TRBD2 may be the D gene (5 bases each). In germline, CDR1 is SGHAT, CDR2 FQNNGV. The CDR3 length is 15 residues. Trimming removed 2 bases from V and 4 bases from J, with 14 bases in between. CDR3 in DNA: TGTGCCAGCAGCTTATTCGGGGCAGGAGGAGAGACCCAGTACTTC. Its translation is CASSLFGAGGETQYF.

V gene TRBV19 combines with J gene TRBJ1-5; TRBD1 might be the D (6 bases). Trimming left V 6 bases short and J 0 bases short, with 12 bases between. The CDR3 has 15 residues. Germline CDR1 LNHDA, CDR2 SQIVND (reference sequence). The CDR3 here is CASSRTVDSNQPQHF. The CDR3 coding sequence is TGTGCCAGTAGCCGGACAGTGGATAGCAATCAGCCCCAGCATTTT.

V usage is TRBV6-4 and J usage is TRBJ1-2; 7 bases agree with TRBD1. Germline loops: CDR1 MRHNA, CDR2 SNTAGT. The CDR3 totals 14 residues. J was trimmed by 8 bases and V by 6 bases; bases with no gene match: 12. CDR3 coding DNA: TGTGCCAGCAGCCGGGACAGTGATTCGCAAGGCTACACCTTC. It translates to CASSRDSDSQGYTF.

The chain employs TRBV18 and TRBJ2-7; 10 bases fit TRBD2. Germline V gives CDR1 KGHSH, CDR2 LQKENI. The V segment lost 3 bases and the J segment 2 bases; nucleotides outside the gene matches: 10. This CDR3 has 17 residues. CDR3 sequence reads: CASSPQTGTSAAYEQYF. CDR3 nucleotides: TGTGCCAGCTCACCGCAGACCGGGACTAGCGCCGCCTACGAGCAGTACTTC.

The chain links TRBV9 to TRBJ1-2; D perhaps matches TRBD1 (5 bases). Germline CDR1 reads SGDLS; CDR2 reads YYNGEE. V was shortened by 2 bases and J by 2 bases, with 10 bases between the two germline ends. The CDR3 totals 14 residues. CDR3 loop: CASSVAGQNYGYTF. The CDR3 DNA reads TGTGCCAGCAGCGTCGCAGGACAAAACTATGGCTACACCTTC.

This chain uses TRBV2 with TRBJ2-3, with unresolved D. CDR3 length equals 16 residues. Looked up from germline, CDR1 is SNHLY and CDR2 is FYNNEI. V lost 2 bases and J 3 bases, leaving 15 bases between the germline ends. In DNA, the CDR3 is TGTGCCAGCAGTGAACGCGGCGGACCGTCAACAGATACGCAGTATTTT. It translates to CASSERGGPSTDTQYF. Full variable domain (rest looked up from reference TRBV2 and TRBJ2-3): EPEVTQTPSHQVTQMGQEVILRCVPISNHLYFYWYRQILGQKVEFLVSFYNNEISEKSEIFDDQFSVERPDGSNFTLKIRSTKLEDSAMYFCASSERGGPSTDTQYFGPGTRLTVL.

The V gene is TRBV28, the J gene TRBJ1-2, with D tentatively TRBD1 (6 bases). The CDR3 sequence is 14 residues long. Germline V lookup: CDR1 MDHEN, CDR2 SYDVKM. V lost 6 bases, J lost 0 bases, and 11 bases lay in between. CDR3 protein: CASSRTASNYGYTF. The CDR3 coding sequence is TGTGCCAGCAGCAGGACAGCCTCTAACTATGGCTACACCTTC.

The chain links TRBV3-1 (or the pseudogene TRBV3-2) to TRBJ2-1, with D unresolved. There are 15 residues in the CDR3. CDR1 and CDR2 from the germline V gene are LGHDT and YNNKEL (reference sequence). The germline V and J ends were trimmed by 3 bases and 1 base, with 10 bases remaining between them. The CDR3 here is CASSHDARSYNEQFF. The CDR3 coding sequence is TGTGCCAGCAGCCACGACGCGAGGTCCTACAATGAGCAGTTCTTC.

This clone has only one observation. The chain employs TRBV15 and TRBJ2-7; maybe TRBD1 (5 bases). Germline V gene lookup returns CDR1 LNHNV and CDR2 YYDKDF (reference sequence). The CDR3 loop spans 12 amino acids. Trimming cost V 2 bases and J 3 bases, with 5 bases left between them. CDR3 protein: CATSRTGYEQYF. Written as DNA, the CDR3 is TGTGCCACCAGCAGAACAGGCTACGAGCAGTACTTC.

This clone was picked up one time. V usage is TRBV19 and J usage is TRBJ2-1, with D possibly being TRBD2 (8 bases). Germline loops: CDR1 LNHDA, CDR2 SQIVND (reference sequence). V was pared by 5 bases and J by 7 bases, with 27 bases between. The CDR3 has 18 residues. In DNA, the CDR3 is TGTGCCAGTAGTTCAGGGGGGGTAGCGGGATTTAACGTAAATGAGCAGTTCTTC. This gives the protein CASSSGGVAGFNVNEQFF.

The chain links TRBV19 to TRBJ2-7, with 10 nucleotides matching TRBD2. V trimming: 5 bases; J trimming: 1 base; junction bases outside the gene matches: 8. Germline V gene lookup returns CDR1 LNHDA and CDR2 SQIVND (reference sequence). The CDR3 is 16 amino acids. Written as DNA, the CDR3 is TGTGCCAGTAGTGCTGTATGGACTAGCGGTTCCTACGAGCAGTACTTC. It encodes CASSAVWTSGSYEQYF.

The chain is built from TRBV12-3 or TRBV12-4 and TRBJ1-1, with TRBD1 identical over 8 bases. Losses at the gene ends were 2 bases for V and 7 bases for J; bases not matched to a gene: 3. The CDR3 is 13 amino acids. For the CDR3, the DNA is TGTGCCAGCAGTTTACGGACAGGGTTTGAAGCTTTCTTT. Encoded protein: CASSLRTGFEAFF.